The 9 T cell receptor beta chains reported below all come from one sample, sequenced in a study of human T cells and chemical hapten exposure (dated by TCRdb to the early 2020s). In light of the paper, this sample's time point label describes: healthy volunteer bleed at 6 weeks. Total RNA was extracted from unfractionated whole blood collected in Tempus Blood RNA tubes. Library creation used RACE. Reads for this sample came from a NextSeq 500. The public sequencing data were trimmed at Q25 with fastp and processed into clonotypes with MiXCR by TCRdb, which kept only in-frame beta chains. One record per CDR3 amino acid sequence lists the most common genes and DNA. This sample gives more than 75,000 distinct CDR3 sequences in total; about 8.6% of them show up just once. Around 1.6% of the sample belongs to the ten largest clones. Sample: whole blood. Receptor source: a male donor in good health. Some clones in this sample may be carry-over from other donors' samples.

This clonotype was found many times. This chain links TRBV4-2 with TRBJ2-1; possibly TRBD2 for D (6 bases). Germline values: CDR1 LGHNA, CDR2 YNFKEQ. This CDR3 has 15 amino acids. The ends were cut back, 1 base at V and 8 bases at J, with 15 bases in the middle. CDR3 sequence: CASSQASGLSHEQFF. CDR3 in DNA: TGTGCCAGCAGCCAAGCGTCGGGACTCTCGCATGAGCAGTTCTTC.

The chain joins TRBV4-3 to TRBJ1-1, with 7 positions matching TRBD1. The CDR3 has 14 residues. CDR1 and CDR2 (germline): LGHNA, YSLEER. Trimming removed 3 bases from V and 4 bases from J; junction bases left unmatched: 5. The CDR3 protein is CASSQDRRGTEAFF. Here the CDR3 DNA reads TGCGCCAGCAGCCAGGACAGGAGGGGCACTGAAGCTTTCTTT.

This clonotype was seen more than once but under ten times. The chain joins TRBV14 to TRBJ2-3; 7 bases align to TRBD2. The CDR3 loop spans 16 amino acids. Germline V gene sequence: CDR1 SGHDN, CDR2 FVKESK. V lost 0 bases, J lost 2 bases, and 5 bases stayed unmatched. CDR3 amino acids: CASSQEGLAATDTQYF. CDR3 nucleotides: TGTGCCAGCAGCCAAGAAGGGCTAGCGGCCACAGATACGCAGTATTTT.

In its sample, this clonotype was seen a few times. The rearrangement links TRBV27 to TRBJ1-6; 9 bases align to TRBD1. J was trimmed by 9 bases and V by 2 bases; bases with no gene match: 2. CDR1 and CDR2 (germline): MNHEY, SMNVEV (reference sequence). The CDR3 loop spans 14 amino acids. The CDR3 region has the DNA TGTGCCAGCAGTTTAAGGGACAGGGTTTCACCCCTCCACTTT. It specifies CASSLRDRVSPLHF.

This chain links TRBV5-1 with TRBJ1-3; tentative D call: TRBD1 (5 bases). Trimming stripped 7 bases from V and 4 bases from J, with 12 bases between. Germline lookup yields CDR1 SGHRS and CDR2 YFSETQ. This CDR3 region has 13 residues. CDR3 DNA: TGCGCCAGCCGGACGACAGAAGGAAACACCATATATTTT. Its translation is CASRTTEGNTIYF.

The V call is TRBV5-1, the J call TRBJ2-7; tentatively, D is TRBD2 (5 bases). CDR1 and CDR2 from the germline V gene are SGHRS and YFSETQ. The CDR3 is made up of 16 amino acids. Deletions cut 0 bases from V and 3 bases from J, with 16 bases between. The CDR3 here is CASSLVEARKGYEQYF. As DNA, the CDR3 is TGCGCCAGCAGCTTGGTGGAGGCCCGTAAAGGCTACGAGCAGTACTTC.

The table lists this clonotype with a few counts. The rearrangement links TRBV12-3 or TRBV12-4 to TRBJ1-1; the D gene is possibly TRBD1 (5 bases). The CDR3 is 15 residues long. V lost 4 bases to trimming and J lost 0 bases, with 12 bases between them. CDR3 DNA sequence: TGTGCCAGCAGTTCCGCCGACAGACTGAACACTGAAGCTTTCTTT. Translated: CASSSADRLNTEAFF.

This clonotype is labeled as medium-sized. CDR3 bases: TGCAGTGCTAGAGATCCCGGGGGGACAGAGAACACCGGGGAGCTGTTTTTT. Protein sequence: CSARDPGGTENTGELFF. The chain is built from TRBV20-1 and TRBJ2-2, with D perhaps matching TRBD1 or TRBD2 (7 bases each). Per the germline V gene, CDR1 is DFQATT and CDR2 is SNEGSKA (reference sequence). V was cut by 0 bases and J by 1 base, with 15 bases left in between. CDR3 size: 17 residues.

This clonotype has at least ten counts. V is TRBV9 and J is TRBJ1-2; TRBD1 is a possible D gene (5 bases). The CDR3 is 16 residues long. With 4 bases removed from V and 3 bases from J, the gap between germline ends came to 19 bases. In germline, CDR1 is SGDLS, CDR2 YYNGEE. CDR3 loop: CASSPRGSGDDYGYTF. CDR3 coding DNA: TGTGCCAGCAGCCCCCGGGGCAGCGGGGACGACTATGGCTACACCTTC.